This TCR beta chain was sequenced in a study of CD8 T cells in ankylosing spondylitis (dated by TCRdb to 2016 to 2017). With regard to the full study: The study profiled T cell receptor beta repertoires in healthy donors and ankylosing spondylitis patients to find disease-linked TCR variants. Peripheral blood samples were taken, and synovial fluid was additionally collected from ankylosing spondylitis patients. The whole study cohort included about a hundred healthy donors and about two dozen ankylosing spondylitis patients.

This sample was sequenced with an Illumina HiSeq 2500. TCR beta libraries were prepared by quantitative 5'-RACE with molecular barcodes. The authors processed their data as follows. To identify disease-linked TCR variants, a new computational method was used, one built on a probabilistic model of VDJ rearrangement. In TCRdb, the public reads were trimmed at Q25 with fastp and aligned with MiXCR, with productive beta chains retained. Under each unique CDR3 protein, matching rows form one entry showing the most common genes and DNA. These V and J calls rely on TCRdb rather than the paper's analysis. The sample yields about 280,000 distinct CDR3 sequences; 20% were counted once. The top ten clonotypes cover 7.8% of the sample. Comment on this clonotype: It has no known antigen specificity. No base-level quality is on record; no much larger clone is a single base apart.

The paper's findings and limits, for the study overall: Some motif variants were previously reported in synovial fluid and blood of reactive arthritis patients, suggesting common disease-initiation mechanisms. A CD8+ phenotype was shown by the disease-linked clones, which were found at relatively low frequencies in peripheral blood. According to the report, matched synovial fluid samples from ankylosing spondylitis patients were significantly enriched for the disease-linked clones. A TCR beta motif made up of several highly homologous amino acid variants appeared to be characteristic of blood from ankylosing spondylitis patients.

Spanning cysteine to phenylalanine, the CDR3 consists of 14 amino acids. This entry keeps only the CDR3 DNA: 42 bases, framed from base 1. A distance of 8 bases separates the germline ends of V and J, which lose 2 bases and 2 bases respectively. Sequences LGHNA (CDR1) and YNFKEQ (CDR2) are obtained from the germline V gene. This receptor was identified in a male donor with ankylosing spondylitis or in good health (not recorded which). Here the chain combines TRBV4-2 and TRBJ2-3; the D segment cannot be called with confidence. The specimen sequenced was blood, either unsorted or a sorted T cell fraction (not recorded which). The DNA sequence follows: TGTGCCAGCAGCCAAAGCATCTACACAGATACGCAGTATTTT. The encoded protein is CASSQSIYTDTQYF.